This is a list of T cell receptor beta chains from one sample in a study of T cells in Graves' hyperthyroidism and ophthalmopathy. TCRdb re-analysed the multiplex PCR reads in MiXCR, keeping a single row per CDR3 protein. The sample includes fewer than 600,000 distinct CDR3 sequences, approximately 14% seen only once; the top ten take 15% to 20%. Material: blood. These receptors all stem from a woman between 18 and 30 years old with Graves' hyperthyroidism. Both conserved end residues are part of each CDR3. Each record gives: V gene, J gene, clone size, D gene, CDR3 DNA, CDR3 protein. The D gene is left open where the match is weak. Only some rows state a clone size, as once, few, many or a class for expanded clones.

TRBV6-1,TRBJ1-1,few,NA,TGTGCCAGCAGTGAAAATAGATTAAACACTGAAGCTTTCTTT,CASSENRLNTEAFF
TRBV9,TRBJ2-7,many,NA,TGTGCCAGCAGCGTAGGCACGCAGAGTGTGGTGCAGTACTTC,CASSVGTQSVVQYF
TRBV20-1,TRBJ2-1,many,NA,TGCAGTGCTAGGACTAGAGAAGGTAATGAGCAGTTCTTC,CSARTREGNEQFF
TRBV19,TRBJ1-3,NA,NA,TGTGCCAGTAGTCTCAGCAGGGTCTTCTCTGGAAACACCATATATTTT,CASSLSRVFSGNTIYF
TRBV24-1,TRBJ2-2,NA,NA,TGTGCCACCAGTGATGGGGGAACGGTGAACACCGGGGAGCTGTTTTTT,CATSDGGTVNTGELFF
TRBV14,TRBJ2-7,many,TRBD2,TGTGCCAGCAGCCAACGCCTAGCGGAGATCTACGAGCAGTACTTC,CASSQRLAEIYEQYF
TRBV15,TRBJ2-1,many,TRBD2,TGTGCCACCAGCAGAGACGGGCCTAGCGGGAGTGTTGAGCAGTTCTTC,CATSRDGPSGSVEQFF
TRBV19,TRBJ2-5,many,NA,TGTGCCAGTAGTATAACTGCAGCTTTCCAAGAGACCCAGTACTTC,CASSITAAFQETQYF
TRBV9,TRBJ1-4,few,NA,TGTGCCAGCAGCGGTACACCAACTAATGAAAAACTGTTTTTT,CASSGTPTNEKLFF
TRBV3-1,TRBJ2-1,many,NA,TGTGCCAGCAGCCATCCCGGGGGACTTAGCTCCTACAATGAGCAGTTCTTC,CASSHPGGLSSYNEQFF
TRBV4-1,TRBJ2-3,many,TRBD2,TGCGCCAGCAGCCCCTCGGGGGGGAGCACAGATACGCAGTATTTT,CASSPSGGSTDTQYF
TRBV19,TRBJ1-3,many,TRBD1,TGTGCCAGTAGCCTCACAGGGGGCTCTGGAAACACCATATATTTT,CASSLTGGSGNTIYF
TRBV5-1,TRBJ2-1,many,NA,TGCGCCAGCAGCTTAGTCGGGTCCGATGAGCAGTTCTTC,CASSLVGSDEQFF
TRBV12-3/TRBV12-4,TRBJ2-3,many,TRBD2,TGTGCCAGCAGTTGGACTAGCGGGAGGGCAGATACGCAGTATTTT,CASSWTSGRADTQYF
TRBV9,TRBJ2-5,many,NA,TGTGCCAGCAGCGTAGGGGCAGGGGCAGGGGAGACCCAGTACTTC,CASSVGAGAGETQYF
TRBV7-6,TRBJ1-1,many,NA,TGTGCCAGCAGCTGGGGGGGATCGAACACTGAAGCTTTCTTT,CASSWGGSNTEAFF
TRBV18,TRBJ2-4,many,TRBD1,TGTGCCAGCTCACCACCGGGACAGGGGACCAAAAACATTCAGTACTTC,CASSPPGQGTKNIQYF
TRBV5-4,TRBJ1-1,few,NA,TGTGCCAGCAGCTTTGGCCAGGGACGGTCCACCACTGAAGCTTTCTTT,CASSFGQGRSTTEAFF
TRBV29-1,TRBJ2-5,many,TRBD2,TGCAGCGCCAAACTAGCGGAGTTAGTACAAGAGACCCAGTACTTC,CSAKLAELVQETQYF
TRBV5-1,TRBJ1-2,NA,NA,TGCGCCAGCAGCTTGGCCGGGACATCAAACTATGGCTACACCTTC,CASSLAGTSNYGYTF
TRBV24-1,TRBJ2-5,few,NA,TGTGCCACCAGTGATGCTCGGGACGCCCGGCAAGAGACCCAGTACTTC,CATSDARDARQETQYF
TRBV12-3/TRBV12-4,TRBJ2-7,many,NA,TGTGCCAGCAGTTTCGGAGGTGACGAGCAGTACTTC,CASSFGGDEQYF
TRBV27,TRBJ2-1,many,NA,TGTGCCAGCACCCGAAGGTACTCCTACAATGAGCAGTTCTTC,CASTRRYSYNEQFF
TRBV29-1,TRBJ2-3,many,TRBD1,TGCAGCGCGATCCCGGGACAGGGGATGGCAGATACGCAGTATTTT,CSAIPGQGMADTQYF
TRBV15,TRBJ1-3,few,NA,TGTGCCACCAGCCTCCGCTTCCAGGGGACCTCCGGAAACACCATATATTTT,CATSLRFQGTSGNTIYF
TRBV5-1,TRBJ2-3,many,TRBD1,TGCGCCAGCAGCCGGGACAGGGTGGGGGCAGTGGATACGCAGTATTTT,CASSRDRVGAVDTQYF
TRBV7-2,TRBJ1-2,NA,NA,TGTGCCAGCAGCTTAAGGGTCGGGACGGACTATGGCTACACCTTC,CASSLRVGTDYGYTF
TRBV12-3/TRBV12-4,TRBJ1-5,NA,NA,TGTGCCAGCAGCCGATGGTCAGCCGATAGCAATCAGCCCCAGCATTTT,CASSRWSADSNQPQHF
TRBV18,TRBJ2-3,NA,NA,TGTGCCAGCTCACCACCACACGGAGGGGGGACTAGCACAGATACGCAGTATTTT,CASSPPHGGGTSTDTQYF
TRBV7-9,TRBJ2-1,many,NA,TGTGCCAGCAGCCTAGGGGGGTTCCCCTGGACAGAGCAGTTCTTC,CASSLGGFPWTEQFF